The 6 T cell receptor beta chains below all came from one sample that was sequenced in a study of breast tumors, draining lymph nodes, adjacent tissues. MiXCR was run by TCRdb on the multiplex PCR reads, yielding one entry per CDR3 protein. The table shows 150,000 to 250,000 distinct CDR3 sequences, with around 29% occurring only once. Samples came from axillary lymph nodes draining the breast cancer. The specimen sequenced was axillary lymph node tissue. The receptors come from a female donor with breast cancer. Some clones in this sample may be carry-over from other donors' samples.

The chain couples TRBV7-2 to TRBJ2-5; TRBD2 might be the D (6 bases). V gave up 3 bases and J gave up 2 bases, with 13 bases separating them. CDR3 length equals 15 residues. Germline CDR1 and CDR2: SGHTA and FQGNSA. The CDR3 here is CASSLRDHPQETQYF. The CDR3 DNA sequence: TGTGCCAGCAGCTTGCGGGACCACCCTCAAGAGACCCAGTACTTC.

The chain links TRBV7-3 to TRBJ2-1, with unresolved D. The CDR3 runs to 11 residues. Germline CDR1 is SGHTA and CDR2 is FQGTGA. Trimming pared 8 bases from V and 0 bases from J, leaving 2 bases between. CDR3 DNA: TGTGCCAGCGGCTCCTACAATGAGCAGTTCTTC. Translation: CASGSYNEQFF. Supplemented by reference TRBV7-3 and TRBJ2-1, the full variable domain reads GAGVSQTPSNKVTEKGKYVELRCDPISGHTALYWYRQSLGQGPEFLIYFQGTGAADDSGLPNDRFFAVRPEGSVSTLKIQRTERGDSAVYLCASGSYNEQFFGPGTRLTVL.

The V call is TRBV2, the J call TRBJ1-2; 11 bases align to TRBD1. There are 14 residues in the CDR3. The germline CDR1 and CDR2 sequences are SNHLY and FYNNEI. The DNA of the CDR3 is TGTGCTAGAAGGAGCGGGACAGGGGGATATGGCTACACCTTC. Amino acid sequence: CARRSGTGGYGYTF.

A few counts support this clonotype. At one of its ends the junction is not consistent with the germline gene, which may arise from a read error. This rearrangement joins TRBV6-6 to TRBJ2-1; TRBD2 matches 13 bases. Germline values: CDR1 MNHNY, CDR2 SVGAGI (reference sequence). CDR3 length: 15 residues. The CDR3 nucleotides are TGTGCCAGCAGTCACTCGGGACTAGCGGGATATGAGCAGTTCTTC. Translated, it gives CASSHSGLAGYEQFF.

The chain recombines TRBV19 with TRBJ2-3; 8 nucleotides align to TRBD2. V gave up 4 bases and J gave up 2 bases; unmatched junction bases: 14. CDR1 is LNHDA and CDR2 is SQIVND in the germline V gene (reference sequence). The CDR3 has 18 amino acids. The CDR3 sequence is CASSTLRGGPRDTDTQYF. CDR3 sequence (DNA): TGTGCCAGTAGTACTCTCCGGGGGGGGCCTCGAGACACAGATACGCAGTATTTT.

This clonotype was observed a handful of times. A single base separates this from a much larger clone, so it may be a read error. The chain carries TRBV20-1 and TRBJ2-5, with TRBD2 matching over 12 bases. J was trimmed by 7 bases and V by 5 bases; bases with no gene match: 8. Germline CDR1 and CDR2: DFQATT and SNEGSKA (reference sequence). CDR3 length: 14 residues. Here the CDR3 DNA reads TGCAGTGCTTCGCGTACTAGCGGGGGGACGACCCAGTACTTC. Its translation is CSASRTSGGTTQYF.